What follows describes a single T cell receptor (beta chain). This CDR3 comprises 15 residues. The V end lost 8 bases, the J end lost 4 bases, and 18 bases lay between the germline ends. The germline CDR1 and CDR2 sequences are MNHEY and SMNVEV (reference sequence). The source of the sample is a study of blood T cell repertoires in COVID-19. Study summary: The United States, Italy and Spain provided the acute and convalescent COVID-19 samples. T cells, B-cell-depleted T cells, or PBMCs provided the cDNA or gDNA that served as material.

Source study methods: Amplification from reference gene primers served as the basis for estimated nucleated cell counts. Assay: immunoSEQ multiplex PCR; the TCRdb copy retains only in-frame clones and omits some. That table furnishes V, J and clone size, whereas the DNA furnished D and trimming. The data hold about 33,000 clones, with over 80% observed a single time. Sequenced input: peripheral blood. The rearrangement uses TRBV27 and TRBJ2-1; the D gene is possibly TRBD2 (6 bases). The receptor's source is a human donor with active COVID-19. The donor label of this sample is uncertain. The CDR3 loop reads CASAPSGPIYNEQFF. DNA for the CDR3: TGTGCCAGCGCCCCAAGCGGGCCTATATACAATGAGCAGTTCTTC.